This TCR beta chain was identified in a study of blood T cell repertoires in COVID-19. Study context: Italy, Spain and the United States were the sources of the convalescent and acute COVID-19 samples. T cells, B-cell-depleted T cells, or PBMCs supplied cDNA or gDNA.

In the authors' workflow: For nucleated cells, counts were estimated from reference gene primer amplification. Assay: immunoSEQ multiplex PCR; the TCRdb copy retains only in-frame clones and omits some. D and trimming were read from the DNA, whereas the V and J calls and clone size are those reported in that table. The sample contains approximately 170,000 clones, more than 80% of which appear only once. Living in under 30 US areas, the participants were between roughly 18 and 89 years of age. CDR1 is MNHEY, CDR2 SMNVEV, per germline (reference sequence). This CDR3 has 14 residues. V lost 1 base and J 6 bases, leaving 13 bases between the germline ends.

This TCR came from a man aged 50 or older who had recovered from COVID-19. The chain combines TRBV27 with TRBJ2-7; tentatively, D is TRBD2 (6 bases). The sample taken for sequencing was PBMCs or T cells enriched from blood (not recorded which). This CDR3 is CASSLLGPGGEQYF. CDR3 sequence (DNA): TGTGCCAGCAGTTTATTGGGCCCCGGGGGCGAGCAGTACTTC.